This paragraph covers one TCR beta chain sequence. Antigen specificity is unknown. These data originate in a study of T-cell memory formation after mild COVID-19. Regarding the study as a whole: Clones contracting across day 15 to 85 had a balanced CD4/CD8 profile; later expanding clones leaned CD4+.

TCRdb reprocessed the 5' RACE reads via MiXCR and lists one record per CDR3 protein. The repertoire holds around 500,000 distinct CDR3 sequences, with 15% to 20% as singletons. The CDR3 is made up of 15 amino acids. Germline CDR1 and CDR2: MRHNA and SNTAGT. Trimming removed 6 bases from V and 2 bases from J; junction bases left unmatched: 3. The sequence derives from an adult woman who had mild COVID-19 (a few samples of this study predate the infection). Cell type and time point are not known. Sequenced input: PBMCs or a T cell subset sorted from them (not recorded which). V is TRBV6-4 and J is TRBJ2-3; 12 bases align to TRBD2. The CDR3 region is CASRGLAGNTDTQYF. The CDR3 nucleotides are TGTGCCAGCAGAGGACTAGCGGGGAACACAGATACGCAGTATTTT.